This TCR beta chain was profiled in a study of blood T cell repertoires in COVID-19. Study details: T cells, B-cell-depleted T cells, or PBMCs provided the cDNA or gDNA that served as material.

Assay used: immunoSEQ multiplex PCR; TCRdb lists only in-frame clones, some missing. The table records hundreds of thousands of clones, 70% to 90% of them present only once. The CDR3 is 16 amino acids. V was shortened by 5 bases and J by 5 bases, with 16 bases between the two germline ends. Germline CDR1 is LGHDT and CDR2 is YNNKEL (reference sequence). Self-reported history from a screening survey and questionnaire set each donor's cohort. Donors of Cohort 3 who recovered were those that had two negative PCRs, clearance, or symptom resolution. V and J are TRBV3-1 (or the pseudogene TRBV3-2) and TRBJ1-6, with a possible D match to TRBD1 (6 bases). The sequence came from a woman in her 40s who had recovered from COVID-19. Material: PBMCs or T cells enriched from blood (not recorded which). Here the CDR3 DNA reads TGTGCCAGCAGCACCCGAACTCAGGGGAATAATTCACCCCTCCACTTT. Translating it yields CASSTRTQGNNSPLHF.